This TCR beta chain was captured by sequencing in a study of technical replicates of blood from a few donors. V was cut by 5 bases and J by 7 bases, with 11 bases left in between. CDR1 and CDR2 from the germline V gene are MDHEN and SYDVKM. This CDR3 has 13 residues. Clones were sequenced by immunoSEQ multiplex PCR, and TCRdb holds only the in-frame ones, with some missing. Here the sample spans more than 90,000 clones, roughly 95% being singletons. The chain combines TRBV28 with TRBJ2-2, with D hard to call. The specimen sequenced was T cells isolated from PBMCs. The receptor was isolated from a human donor in good health. CDR3 amino acids: CASSPPSSGELFF. For the CDR3, the DNA is TGTGCCAGCAGTCCACCGTCTAGCGGGGAGCTGTTTTTT.